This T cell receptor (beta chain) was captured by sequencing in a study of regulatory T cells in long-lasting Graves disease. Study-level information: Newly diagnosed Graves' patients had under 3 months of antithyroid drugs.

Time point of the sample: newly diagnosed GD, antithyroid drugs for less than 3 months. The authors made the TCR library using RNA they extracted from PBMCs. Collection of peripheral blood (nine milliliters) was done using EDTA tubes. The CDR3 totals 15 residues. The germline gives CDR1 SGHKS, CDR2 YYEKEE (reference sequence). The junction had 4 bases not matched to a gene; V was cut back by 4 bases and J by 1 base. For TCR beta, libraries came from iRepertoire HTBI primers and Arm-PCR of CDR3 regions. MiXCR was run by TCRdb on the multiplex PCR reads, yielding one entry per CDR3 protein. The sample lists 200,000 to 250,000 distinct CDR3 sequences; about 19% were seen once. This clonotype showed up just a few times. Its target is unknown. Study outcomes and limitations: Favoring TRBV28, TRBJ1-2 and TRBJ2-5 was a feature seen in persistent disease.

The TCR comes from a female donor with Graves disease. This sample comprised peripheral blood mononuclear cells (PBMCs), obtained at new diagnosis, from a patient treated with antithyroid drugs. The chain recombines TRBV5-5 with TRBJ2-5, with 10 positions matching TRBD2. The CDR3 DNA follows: TGTGCCAGCAGCCCGGGACTAGCGTCCCAAGAGACCCAGTACTTC. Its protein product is CASSPGLASQETQYF.